A single sample is the source of the 19 T cell receptor beta chains below, sequenced in a study of OX40 agonist ivuxolimab in advanced cancers. Repertoires were generated with immunoSEQ multiplex PCR, while TCRdb's copy carries only in-frame clones and drops some. The table shows more than 50,000 clones, with 80% to 90% occurring only once. The sample consisted of CD4+ or CD8+ T cells sorted from blood, taken in a trial of the OX40 agonist ivuxolimab. The receptors originated from an adult with an advanced solid tumor such as melanoma, head and neck, liver or kidney cancer.

The chain combines TRBV30 with TRBJ2-3; no firm D call. The CDR3 has 10 residues. Trimming removed 4 bases at V and 5 bases at J, with 4 bases between. The germline V gene has CDR1 GTSNPN and CDR2 SVGIG (reference sequence). CDR3 protein: CAWMGDTQYF. The CDR3, as DNA: TGTGCCTGGATGGGAGATACGCAGTATTTT.

This chain uses TRBV2 with TRBJ2-2; TRBD2 is a possible D gene (5 bases). The CDR3 has 14 residues. The germline gives CDR1 SNHLY, CDR2 FYNNEI. Trimming cost V 7 bases and J 0 bases, with 9 bases left between them. CDR3 loop: CASIEGANTGELFF. CDR3 DNA sequence: TGTGCCAGCATTGAGGGTGCGAACACCGGGGAGCTGTTTTTT.

The chain combines TRBV6-6 with TRBJ2-1; 11 nucleotides align to TRBD1. V shed 8 bases and J 5 bases; nucleotides not matched to a gene: 2. In germline, CDR1 is MNHNY, CDR2 SVGAGI (reference sequence). This CDR3 is 13 amino acids long. This chain's CDR3 is CASRDRGNNEQFF. The CDR3 coding sequence is TGTGCCAGCCGGGACAGGGGGAACAATGAGCAGTTCTTC.

The chain has TRBV4-3 and TRBJ1-2; 7 bases align to TRBD1. Trimming removed 3 bases from V and 14 bases from J; junction bases left unmatched: 9. The CDR3 extends over 12 amino acids. Germline V CDR1 and CDR2: LGHNA, YSLEER. The CDR3 loop reads CASSHVTGPFTF. CDR3 in DNA: TGCGCCAGCAGCCATGTGACAGGGCCGTTTACCTTC.

V usage is TRBV18 and J usage is TRBJ1-1; perhaps TRBD1 as D (6 bases). Trimming cost V 3 bases and J 4 bases, with 15 bases left between them. The germline V gene has CDR1 KGHSH and CDR2 LQKENI. This CDR3 is 15 amino acids long. The CDR3 region has the DNA TGTGCCAGCTCACCGCGGGGGCCCGAAGGCACTGAAGCTTTCTTT. The encoded protein is CASSPRGPEGTEAFF.

The count of this clone is one. J is TRBJ2-7 and V is TRBV7-9, with 9 bases matching TRBD1. The ends lost 4 bases at V and 3 bases at J; junction bases unmatched: 4. This CDR3 spans 14 amino acids. Germline V gives CDR1 SEHNR, CDR2 FQNEAQ (reference sequence). The CDR3 protein is CASSSSDRGYEQYF. In DNA form, the CDR3 reads TGTGCCAGCAGCTCTTCGGACAGGGGCTACGAGCAGTACTTC.

The chain has TRBV27 and TRBJ2-5; tentative D call: TRBD1 (6 bases). V shed 6 bases and J shed 1 base, with 21 bases lying between them. The germline CDR1 and CDR2 sequences are MNHEY and SMNVEV (reference sequence). The length of the CDR3 is 17 residues. The DNA for the CDR3 is TGTGCCAGCAGCTTTTCAACGGACAGACTCTCCCAAGAGACCCAGTACTTC. Translating gives CASSFSTDRLSQETQYF.

The chain is built from TRBV7-8 and TRBJ2-5, with D perhaps matching TRBD1 (7 bases). V was clipped by 4 bases and J by 4 bases, with 16 bases between them. The CDR3 has 15 residues. Germline V CDR1 and CDR2: SGHVS, FQNEAQ. The CDR3 nucleotides are TGTGCCAGCAGCTCCCCAGGGGGGCTGGGAGAGACCCAGTACTTC. The encoded protein is CASSSPGGLGETQYF.

The V call is TRBV6-5, the J call TRBJ1-5, with 8 bases matching TRBD1. Looked up from germline, CDR1 is MNHEY and CDR2 is SVGAGI. Losses at the gene ends were 5 bases for V and 6 bases for J; bases not matched to a gene: 6. The CDR3 loop spans 14 amino acids. CDR3 DNA: TGTGCCAGCAGTGCGGGACAGGAAGGTCAGCCCCAGCATTTT. It codes for CASSAGQEGQPQHF.

The chain employs TRBV28 and TRBJ2-7; D is possibly TRBD2 (5 bases). The CDR3 has 15 amino acids. V was cut by 0 bases and J by 7 bases, with 16 bases left in between. Germline V lookup: CDR1 MDHEN, CDR2 SYDVKM. CDR3 protein: CASSLWLGREGEQYF. CDR3 coding DNA: TGTGCCAGCAGTTTATGGTTAGGGCGAGAGGGTGAGCAGTACTTC.

This clone came up a few times. This chain uses TRBV7-9 with TRBJ2-7; no clear D gene. Germline V lookup: CDR1 SEHNR, CDR2 FQNEAQ (reference sequence). Between the trimmed V and J ends, which lost 3 bases and 1 base, there was a span of 10 bases. CDR3 length: 14 amino acids. CDR3 in amino acids: CASSLSSASYEQYF. The CDR3 DNA reads TGTGCCAGCAGCTTGTCGAGTGCGTCCTACGAGCAGTACTTC.

This sequence joins TRBV27 and TRBJ1-1; weak D call: TRBD1 (6 bases). V was trimmed by 2 bases and J by 5 bases, leaving 12 bases between them. The CDR3 runs 14 residues. Germline assignment: CDR1 MNHEY and CDR2 SMNVEV (reference sequence). In DNA form, the CDR3 reads TGTGCCAGCAGTTTAACAGGAAGGGGGACTGAAGCTTTCTTT. As protein: CASSLTGRGTEAFF.

The V gene is TRBV4-1, the J gene TRBJ2-3; D call uncertain. Trimming cost V 1 base and J 4 bases, with 21 bases left between them. This CDR3 contains 18 residues. Looked up from germline, CDR1 is MGHRA and CDR2 is YSYEKL. CDR3: CASSQGVAALILSDTQYF. The CDR3, as DNA: TGCGCCAGCAGCCAAGGGGTTGCGGCCCTAATACTCTCAGATACGCAGTATTTT.

This rearrangement joins TRBV7-3 to TRBJ1-6; tentatively, D is TRBD1 (6 bases). The length of the CDR3 is 14 residues. V lost 6 bases and J 6 bases, leaving 12 bases between the germline ends. CDR1 and CDR2 from the germline V gene are SGHTA and FQGTGA. This CDR3 is CASSSGVGNSPLHF. The CDR3 DNA reads as TGTGCCAGCAGTTCAGGGGTTGGTAATTCACCCCTCCACTTT.

The V gene is TRBV30, the J gene TRBJ1-1; D unresolved. The CDR3 has 12 amino acids. The V and J ends lost 4 bases and 2 bases respectively, with 8 bases between them. CDR1 is GTSNPN, CDR2 SVGIG, per germline (reference sequence). CDR3 DNA: TGTGCCTGGACCATCGCTAACACTGAAGCTTTCTTT. Translating it yields CAWTIANTEAFF.

The chain is built from TRBV10-1 and TRBJ2-1; 10 bases match TRBD1. The CDR3 covers 14 residues. Per the germline V gene, CDR1 is WNHNN and CDR2 is SYGVQD (reference sequence). J was trimmed by 3 bases and V by 6 bases; bases with no gene match: 2. The CDR3 here is CASSRDRGYNEQFF. The CDR3 nucleotides read TGCGCCAGCAGCCGGGACAGGGGCTACAATGAGCAGTTCTTC.

The sample holds one count of this clone. The V gene is TRBV28, the J gene TRBJ2-5, with no clear D. The J call may not be correct, given that the DNA end is closer to TRBJ2-7. CDR1 MDHEN and CDR2 SYDVKM come from the germline V gene. The CDR3 sequence is 14 residues long. The CDR3 DNA is TGTGCCAGCAGCCCCAATCTATACCCGAACGAGCAGTACTTC. Its translation: CASSPNLYPNEQYF.

This clone showed up just a few times. The chain links TRBV9 to TRBJ2-2; D gene unclear. From germline, CDR1 is SGDLS and CDR2 YYNGEE. The CDR3 has 15 residues. V was trimmed by 0 bases and J by 6 bases, leaving 12 bases between them. CDR3 in amino acids: CASSVGIQGPGELFF. CDR3 coding DNA: TGTGCCAGCAGCGTAGGCATCCAAGGACCCGGGGAGCTGTTTTTT.

This sequence joins TRBV6-6 and TRBJ2-7, with TRBD1 matching 9 bases. The ends lost 6 bases at V and 5 bases at J; junction bases unmatched: 11. The CDR3 covers 15 residues. Germline assignment: CDR1 MNHNY and CDR2 SVGAGI (reference sequence). CDR3 loop: CASSEQGAGRDEQYF. The CDR3 bases are TGTGCCAGCAGCGAACAGGGGGCAGGCCGCGACGAGCAGTACTTC.